The T cell receptor beta chain described here comes from a study of shared clonotypes between healthy human individuals. In the study overall: Ranging from 18 to 49 in age, donors were a couple of women and three men.

Findings of the study overall: Despite large depth, rarefaction showed incomplete sorted-subset sequencing. Against clonotypes common to all four donors, non-shared ones had lower generation probabilities.

Trimming removed 2 bases from V and 4 bases from J, with 11 bases in between. CDR3 size: 14 residues. The V gene's germline CDR1 is MDHEN and CDR2 SYDVKM. The table came from immunoSEQ multiplex PCR; TCRdb's copy has only in-frame clones and leaves some out. The sample has about 1.1 million clones, approximately 77% seen once. A remark on this clone: Its antigen is as yet unknown. A far more abundant clone sits one base away, making this likely a read error. This CDR3 fails to terminate in the conserved phenylalanine or tryptophan, so it likely reflects a read error.

Sequenced sample: memory CD4+ T cells from PBMCs. Indicated subset: CD45RA-negative fraction. V is TRBV28 and J is TRBJ1-2; D may be TRBD1 (5 bases). This clonotype was sampled from a man between 18 and 35 years old in good health. Some clones in this sample may be carry-over from other donors' samples. CDR3 amino acids: CASSLTSGLYGYTL. CDR3 nucleotide sequence: TGTGCCAGCAGTTTAACATCAGGGCTCTATGGCTACACCTTA.